One sample yielded the 19 T cell receptor beta chains listed below, sequenced in a study of T cell responses to AZD1222 COVID-19 vaccine. Assay: immunoSEQ multiplex PCR; the TCRdb copy retains only in-frame clones and omits some. The sample lists around 200,000 clones; almost 90% were seen once. This specimen was peripheral blood, taken on day 0 of AZD1222 vaccination. Receptors were obtained from an adult in good health.

V is TRBV11-3 and J is TRBJ2-1; D may be TRBD1 (6 bases). CDR1 SGHNT and CDR2 YENEEA come from the germline V gene. V was cut by 1 base and J by 9 bases, with 19 bases left in between. This CDR3 is 16 amino acids long. The CDR3 reads CASSLGGPTGILEQFF. The CDR3 DNA reads as TGTGCCAGCAGCTTAGGGGGGCCGACAGGAATTCTTGAGCAGTTCTTC.

The V and J genes are TRBV6-2 or TRBV6-3 and TRBJ1-2; a weak D match, TRBD1 (5 bases). V lost 4 bases to trimming and J lost 2 bases, with 11 bases between them. Germline CDR1 is MNHEY and CDR2 is SVGEGT. This CDR3 spans 14 amino acids. CDR3 amino acids: CASSLAGINYGYTF. The CDR3, as DNA: TGTGCCAGCAGTTTGGCAGGGATAAACTATGGCTACACCTTC.

The J gene is TRBJ2-1, the V gene TRBV6-5; 9 positions match TRBD1. With V trimmed by 11 bases and J by 9 bases, 17 bases remained unmatched. Germline CDR1 and CDR2: MNHEY and SVGAGI. This CDR3 is built from 15 residues. The CDR3 is CAATSLDRGWAEQFF. Here the CDR3 DNA reads TGTGCCGCCACCAGTCTGGACAGGGGATGGGCTGAGCAGTTCTTC.

This chain links TRBV20-1 with TRBJ2-3, with TRBD2 matching over 13 bases. V was pared by 6 bases and J by 1 base, with 4 bases of the junction left unmatched. In germline, CDR1 is DFQATT, CDR2 SNEGSKA (reference sequence). The CDR3 extends over 15 amino acids. Written as DNA, the CDR3 is TGCAGTGCAAGTGGACTAGCGGGAGGCACAGATACGCAGTATTTT. Translating gives CSASGLAGGTDTQYF.

The gene calls are TRBV12-3 or TRBV12-4 and TRBJ1-6; 7 bases are shared with TRBD1. The CDR3 consists of 12 residues. V lost 6 bases and J lost 9; bases outside the gene matches: 2. CDR3 in DNA: TGTGCCAGCAGCCCAGGGGGTTCACCCCTCCACTTT. This translates into CASSPGGSPLHF.

The table lists this clone with a count of one. This chain connects TRBV7-2 to TRBJ2-7; D might be TRBD1 or TRBD2, each matching 5 bases. With 6 bases removed from V and 4 bases from J, the gap between germline ends came to 22 bases. Germline V gene lookup returns CDR1 SGHTA and CDR2 FQGNSA. The CDR3 is 16 amino acids. The CDR3: CASRLTGTVPRYEQYF. The CDR3 DNA follows: TGTGCCAGCAGATTGACCGGGACGGTTCCAAGATACGAGCAGTACTTC.

V gene TRBV28 combines with J gene TRBJ1-1; D may be TRBD1 (5 bases). V was trimmed by 3 bases and J by 4 bases, leaving 12 bases between them. CDR1 and CDR2 (germline): MDHEN, SYDVKM. The CDR3 covers 14 residues. CDR3 sequence reads: CASSLGLGGTEAFF. CDR3 DNA: TGTGCCAGCAGTTTGGGTCTGGGGGGCACTGAAGCTTTCTTT.

V and J are TRBV6-4 and TRBJ2-1; a possible D gene is TRBD2 (5 bases). The CDR3 runs to 13 residues. Per the germline V gene, CDR1 is MRHNA and CDR2 is SNTAGT. V lost 4 bases and J 4 bases, leaving 8 bases between the germline ends. CDR3 nucleotides: TGTGCCAGCAGTGTGGAGGAGTACAATGAGCAGTTCTTC. Translated: CASSVEEYNEQFF.

The rearrangement uses TRBV6-1 and TRBJ1-5; the D gene is possibly TRBD1 (5 bases). Between the trimmed V and J ends, which lost 3 bases and 6 bases, there was a span of 9 bases. The CDR3 loop spans 13 amino acids. The germline gives CDR1 MNHNS, CDR2 SASEGT. The CDR3: CASSDQGGQPQHF. DNA for the CDR3: TGTGCCAGCAGTGATCAGGGTGGTCAGCCCCAGCATTTT.

V and J are TRBV7-2 and TRBJ1-3, with 7 bases matching TRBD1. After removal of 0 bases from V and 3 bases from J, the junction contained 2 bases not matched to a gene. Germline V lookup: CDR1 SGHTA, CDR2 FQGNSA. CDR3 length: 15 residues. CDR3 DNA: TGTGCCAGCAGCTTAGCTACAGGGGTTGGAAACACCATATATTTT. Translating gives CASSLATGVGNTIYF.

The rearrangement links TRBV27 to TRBJ2-7, with D possibly being TRBD1 (5 bases). V was shortened by 4 bases and J by 0 bases, with 13 bases between the two germline ends. The CDR3 length is 15 residues. Germline V CDR1 and CDR2: MNHEY, SMNVEV (reference sequence). This chain's CDR3 is CASSSRALYSYEQYF. CDR3 coding DNA: TGTGCCAGCAGTTCCAGGGCGCTTTACTCCTACGAGCAGTACTTC.

The chain has TRBV9 and TRBJ1-5, with a possible D match to TRBD1 (5 bases). V dropped 1 base and J dropped 3 bases, with 11 bases sitting between them. CDR3 length equals 15 residues. The germline V gene has CDR1 SGDLS and CDR2 YYNGEE. DNA of the CDR3: TGTGCCAGCAGCGTATCTCCGGGGCCCAATCAGCCCCAGCATTTT. This sequence encodes CASSVSPGPNQPQHF.

The chain carries TRBV4-1 and TRBJ2-3, with a weak D call TRBD2 (5 bases). CDR1 and CDR2 (germline): MGHRA, YSYEKL. The CDR3 is made up of 14 amino acids. V was pared by 6 bases and J by 0 bases, with 10 bases between. CDR3 loop: CASSQDSSTDTQYF. The CDR3 DNA reads TGCGCCAGCAGTCAGGACTCTAGCACAGATACGCAGTATTTT.

The J gene is TRBJ2-6, the V gene TRBV4-3, with 15 bases lining up with TRBD2. Per the germline V gene, CDR1 is LGHNA and CDR2 is YSLEER. V was pared by 0 bases and J by 1 base, with 4 bases of the junction left unmatched. There are 20 residues in the CDR3. CDR3 protein: CASSQDRTSGGASGANVLTF. The CDR3 DNA reads as TGCGCCAGCAGCCAAGATCGGACTAGCGGGGGGGCGTCTGGGGCCAACGTCCTGACTTTC.

The rearrangement links TRBV5-1 to TRBJ2-1; 13 nucleotides agree with TRBD2. Looked up from germline, CDR1 is SGHRS and CDR2 is YFSETQ. V was pared by 2 bases and J by 10 bases, with 6 bases of the junction left unmatched. The CDR3 is 15 amino acids. Written as DNA, the CDR3 is TGCGCCAGCAGCTTTCGGACTAGCGGGAGTGGCGAGCAGTTCTTC. It encodes CASSFRTSGSGEQFF.

V is TRBV9 and J is TRBJ2-2; 7 bases agree with TRBD2. The CDR3 covers 16 residues. The germline CDR1 and CDR2 sequences are SGDLS and YYNGEE. J gave up 4 bases and V 4 bases, and 10 bases lay outside the gene matches. The CDR3 DNA is TGTGCCAGCAGCCCCTCGGGGGGAGTAAGCACCGGGGAGCTGTTTTTT. This encodes CASSPSGGVSTGELFF.

In DNA, the CDR3 is TGTGCCAGCAGCTTGACCCAGCTAAACACTGAAGCTTTCTTT. Protein: CASSLTQLNTEAFF. The chain joins TRBV7-9 to TRBJ1-1; D remains ambiguous. The CDR3 has 14 residues. Germline V CDR1 and CDR2: SEHNR, FQNEAQ (reference sequence). Between the trimmed V and J ends, which lost 3 bases and 2 bases, there was a span of 10 bases.

The chain is built from TRBV28 and TRBJ1-2, with no clear D. Trimming cost V 4 bases and J 4 bases, with 7 bases left between them. CDR1 and CDR2 (germline): MDHEN, SYDVKM. This CDR3 has 12 amino acids. CDR3 region: CASSYRGYGYTF. The CDR3 DNA is TGTGCCAGCAGTTACCGGGGCTATGGCTACACCTTC.

The J gene is TRBJ1-1, the V gene TRBV3-1 (or the pseudogene TRBV3-2); the D is unclear. V lost 0 bases, J lost 2 bases, and 10 bases lay in between. CDR3 length: 15 residues. Germline CDR1 LGHDT, CDR2 YNNKEL (reference sequence). The CDR3: CASSQDTVVNTEAFF. In DNA, the CDR3 is TGTGCCAGCAGCCAAGACACAGTTGTTAACACTGAAGCTTTCTTT.